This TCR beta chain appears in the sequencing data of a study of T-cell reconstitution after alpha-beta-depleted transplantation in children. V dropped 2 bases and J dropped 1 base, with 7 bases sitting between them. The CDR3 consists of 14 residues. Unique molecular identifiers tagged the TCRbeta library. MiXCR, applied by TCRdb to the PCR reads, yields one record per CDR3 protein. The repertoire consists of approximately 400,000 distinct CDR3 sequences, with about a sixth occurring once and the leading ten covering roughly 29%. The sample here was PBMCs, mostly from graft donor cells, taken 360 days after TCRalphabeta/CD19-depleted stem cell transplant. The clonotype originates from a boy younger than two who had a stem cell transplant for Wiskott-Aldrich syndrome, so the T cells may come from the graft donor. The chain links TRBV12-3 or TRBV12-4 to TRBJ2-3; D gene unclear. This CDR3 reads CASSLLQGTDTQYF. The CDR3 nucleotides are TGTGCCAGCAGTTTATTGCAGGGCACAGATACGCAGTATTTT.